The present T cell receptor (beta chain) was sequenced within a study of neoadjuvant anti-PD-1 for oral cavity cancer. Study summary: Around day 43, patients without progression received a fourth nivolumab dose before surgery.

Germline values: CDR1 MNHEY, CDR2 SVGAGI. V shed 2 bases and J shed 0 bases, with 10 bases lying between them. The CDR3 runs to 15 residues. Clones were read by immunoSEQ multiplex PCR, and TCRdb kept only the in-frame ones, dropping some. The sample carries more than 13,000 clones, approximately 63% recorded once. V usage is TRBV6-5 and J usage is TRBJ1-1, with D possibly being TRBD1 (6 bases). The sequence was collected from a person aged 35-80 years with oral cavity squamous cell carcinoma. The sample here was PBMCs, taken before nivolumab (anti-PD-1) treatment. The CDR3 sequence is CASSYGGGMNTEAFF. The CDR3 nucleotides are TGTGCCAGCAGTTACGGGGGCGGCATGAACACTGAAGCTTTCTTT.